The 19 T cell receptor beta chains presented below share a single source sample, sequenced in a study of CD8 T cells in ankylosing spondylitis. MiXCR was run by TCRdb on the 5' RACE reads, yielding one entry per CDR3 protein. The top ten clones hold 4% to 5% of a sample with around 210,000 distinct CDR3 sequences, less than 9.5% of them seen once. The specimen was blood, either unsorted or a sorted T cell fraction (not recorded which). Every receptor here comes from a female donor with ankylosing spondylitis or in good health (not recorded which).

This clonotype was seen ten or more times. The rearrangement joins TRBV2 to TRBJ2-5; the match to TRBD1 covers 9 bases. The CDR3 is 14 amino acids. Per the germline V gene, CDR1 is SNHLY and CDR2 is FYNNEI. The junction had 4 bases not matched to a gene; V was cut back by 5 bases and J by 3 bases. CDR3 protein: CASSRQGGEETQYF. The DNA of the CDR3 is TGTGCCAGCAGTCGACAGGGGGGCGAAGAGACCCAGTACTTC. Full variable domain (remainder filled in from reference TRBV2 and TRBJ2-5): EPEVTQTPSHQVTQMGQEVILRCVPISNHLYFYWYRQILGQKVEFLVSFYNNEISEKSEIFDDQFSVERPDGSNFTLKIRSTKLEDSAMYFCASSRQGGEETQYFGPGTRLLVL.

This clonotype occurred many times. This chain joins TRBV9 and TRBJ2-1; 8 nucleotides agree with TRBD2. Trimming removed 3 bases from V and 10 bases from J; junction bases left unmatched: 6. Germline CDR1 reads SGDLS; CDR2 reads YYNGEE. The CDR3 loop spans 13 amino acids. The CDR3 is CASSGAGAGEQFF. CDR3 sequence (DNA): TGTGCCAGCAGCGGAGCGGGAGCGGGGGAGCAGTTCTTC.

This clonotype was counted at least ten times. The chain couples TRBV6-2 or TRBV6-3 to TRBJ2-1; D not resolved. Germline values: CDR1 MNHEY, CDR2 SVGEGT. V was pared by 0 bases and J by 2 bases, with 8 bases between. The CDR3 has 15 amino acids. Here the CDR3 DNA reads TGTGCCAGCAGTTACTCCCTTATGGCCTACAATGAGCAGTTCTTC. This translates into CASSYSLMAYNEQFF.

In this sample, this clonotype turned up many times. CDR3 DNA: TGTGCCTGGAGTGTAGGGACAGACGCCGGGGAGCTGTTTTTT. Protein product: CAWSVGTDAGELFF. The J gene is TRBJ2-2, the V gene TRBV30; 7 nucleotides agree with TRBD1. Germline lookup yields CDR1 GTSNPN and CDR2 SVGIG (reference sequence). With V trimmed by 0 bases and J by 6 bases, 4 bases remained unmatched. CDR3 length: 14 amino acids.

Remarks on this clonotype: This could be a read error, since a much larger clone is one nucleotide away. The CDR3: CSVGRADERYF. The CDR3 DNA reads as TGCAGCGTTGGGAGGGCGGACGAGCGGTACTTC. The chain uses TRBV29-1 and TRBJ2-7; D is possibly TRBD2 (6 bases). The CDR3 spans 11 residues. Germline V CDR1 and CDR2: SQVTM, ANQGSEA.

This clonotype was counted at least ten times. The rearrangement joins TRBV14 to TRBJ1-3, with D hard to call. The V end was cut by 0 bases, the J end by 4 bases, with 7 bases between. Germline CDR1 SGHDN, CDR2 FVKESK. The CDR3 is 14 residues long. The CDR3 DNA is TGTGCCAGCAGCCAAGATCTACAGGGAAACACCATATATTTT. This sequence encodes CASSQDLQGNTIYF.

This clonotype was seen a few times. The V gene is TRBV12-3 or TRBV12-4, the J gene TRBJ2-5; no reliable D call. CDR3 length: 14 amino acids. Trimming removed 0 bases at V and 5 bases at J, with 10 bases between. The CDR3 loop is CASSLAGFRETQYF. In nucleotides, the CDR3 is TGTGCCAGCAGTTTAGCAGGGTTCAGGGAGACCCAGTACTTC.

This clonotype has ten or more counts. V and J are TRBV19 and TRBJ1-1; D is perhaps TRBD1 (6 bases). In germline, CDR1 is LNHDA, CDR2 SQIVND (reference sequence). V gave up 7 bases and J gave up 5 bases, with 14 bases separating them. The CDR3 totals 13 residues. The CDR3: CASTTQGWTEAFF. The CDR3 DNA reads TGTGCCAGTACCACCCAGGGGTGGACTGAAGCTTTCTTT.

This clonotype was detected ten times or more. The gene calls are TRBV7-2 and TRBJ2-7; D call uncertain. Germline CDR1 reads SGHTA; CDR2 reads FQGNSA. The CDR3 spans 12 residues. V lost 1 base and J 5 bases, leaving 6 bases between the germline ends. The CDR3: CASSLVPDEQYF. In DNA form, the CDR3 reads TGTGCCAGCAGCTTAGTGCCGGACGAGCAGTACTTC.

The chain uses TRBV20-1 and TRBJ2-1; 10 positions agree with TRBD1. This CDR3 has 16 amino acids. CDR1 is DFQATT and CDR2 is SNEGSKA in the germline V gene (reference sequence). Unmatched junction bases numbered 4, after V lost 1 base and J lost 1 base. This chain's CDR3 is CSARGDRGLSYNEQFF. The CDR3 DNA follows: TGCAGTGCTAGAGGGGACAGGGGATTATCCTACAATGAGCAGTTCTTC.

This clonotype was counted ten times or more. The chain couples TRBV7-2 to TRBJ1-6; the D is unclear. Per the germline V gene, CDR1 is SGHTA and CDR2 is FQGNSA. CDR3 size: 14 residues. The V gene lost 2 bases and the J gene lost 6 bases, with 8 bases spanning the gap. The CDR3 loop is CASSLRQSNSPLHF. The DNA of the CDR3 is TGTGCCAGCAGCTTAAGGCAATCTAATTCACCCCTCCACTTT. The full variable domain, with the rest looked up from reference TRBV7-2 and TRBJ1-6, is GAGVSQSPSNKVTEKGKDVELRCDPISGHTALYWYRQSLGQGLEFLIYFQGNSAPDKSGLPSDRFSAERTGGSVSTLTIQRTQQEDSAVYLCASSLRQSNSPLHFGNGTRLTVT.

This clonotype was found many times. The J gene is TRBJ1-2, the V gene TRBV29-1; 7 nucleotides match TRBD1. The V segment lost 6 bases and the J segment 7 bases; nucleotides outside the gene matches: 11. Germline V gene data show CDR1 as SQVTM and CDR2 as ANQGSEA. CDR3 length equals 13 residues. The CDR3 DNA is TGCAGCGTCCGTCCGAGGGGGCCCGGTGGCTACACCTTC. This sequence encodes CSVRPRGPGGYTF.

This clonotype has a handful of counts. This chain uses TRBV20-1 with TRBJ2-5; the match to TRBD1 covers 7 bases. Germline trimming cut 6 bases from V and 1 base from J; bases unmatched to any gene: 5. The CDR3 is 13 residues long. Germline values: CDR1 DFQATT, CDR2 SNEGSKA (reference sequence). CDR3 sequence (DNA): TGCAGTGCCCTTCGACAGGGCCAAGAGACCCAGTACTTC. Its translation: CSALRQGQETQYF.

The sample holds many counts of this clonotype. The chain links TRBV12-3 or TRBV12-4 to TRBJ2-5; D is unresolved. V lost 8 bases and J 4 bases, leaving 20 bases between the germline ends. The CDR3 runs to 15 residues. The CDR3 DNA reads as TGTGCCAGCTCCCCCCCGGTAGGGTTGGGAGAGACCCAGTACTTC. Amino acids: CASSPPVGLGETQYF.

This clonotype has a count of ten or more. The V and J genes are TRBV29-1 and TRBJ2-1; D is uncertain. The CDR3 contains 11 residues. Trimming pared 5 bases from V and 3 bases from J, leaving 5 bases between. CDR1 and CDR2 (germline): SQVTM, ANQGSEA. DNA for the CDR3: TGCAGCGTTCGAATCTACAATGAGCAGTTCTTC. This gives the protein CSVRIYNEQFF.

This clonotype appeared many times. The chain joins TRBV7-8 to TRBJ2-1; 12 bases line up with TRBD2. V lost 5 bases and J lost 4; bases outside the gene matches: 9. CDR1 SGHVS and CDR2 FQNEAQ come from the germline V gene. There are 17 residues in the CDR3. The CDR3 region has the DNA TGTGCCAGCAGCCCTCCCAGTACTAGCGGGGGGTACAATGAGCAGTTCTTC. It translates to CASSPPSTSGGYNEQFF.

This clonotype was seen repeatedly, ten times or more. The CDR3 region is CSAAPFGLANTGELFF. DNA for the CDR3: TGCAGTGCTGCCCCGTTTGGACTAGCTAACACCGGGGAGCTGTTTTTT. This chain joins TRBV20-1 and TRBJ2-2, with 8 bases fitting TRBD2. The CDR3 loop spans 16 amino acids. J gave up 2 bases and V 5 bases, and 10 bases lay outside the gene matches. Looked up from germline, CDR1 is DFQATT and CDR2 is SNEGSKA (reference sequence).

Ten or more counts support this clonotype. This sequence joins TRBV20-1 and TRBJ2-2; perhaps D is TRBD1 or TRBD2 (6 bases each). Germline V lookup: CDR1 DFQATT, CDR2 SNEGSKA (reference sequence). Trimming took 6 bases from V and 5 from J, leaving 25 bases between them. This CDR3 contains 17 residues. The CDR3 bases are TGCAGTGCCAAACCAGCGGGCGGGACAAAGGGAACCGGGGAGCTGTTTTTT. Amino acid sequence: CSAKPAGGTKGTGELFF.

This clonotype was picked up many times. CDR3 in amino acids: CAVMGRNNQPQHF. As DNA, the CDR3 is TGTGCCGTCATGGGCAGGAACAATCAGCCCCAGCATTTT. The V gene is TRBV6-2 or TRBV6-3, the J gene TRBJ1-5; D is unclear. This CDR3 has 13 residues. Trimming removed 11 bases from V and 3 bases from J, with 14 bases in between. Germline lookup yields CDR1 MNHEY and CDR2 SVGEGT.